A selection of T cell receptor beta chains follows, all from one sample in a study of Ad26.COV2.S vaccination and SARS-CoV-2 variants. TCRdb's table, derived via immunoSEQ multiplex PCR, lists solely in-frame clones and lacks some. The top ten hold under 2% of the sample, which has over 400,000 clones, about 90% seen once. Source: peripheral blood, taken in a trial of Ad26.COV2.S vaccine versus placebo. Receptors originate from a person aged 18-65 years who received the Ad26.COV2.S COVID-19 vaccine or a placebo. Each CDR3 is given with its conserved first and last residue. The D gene is left open where the match is weak.

>TRBJ1-2|TRBV3-1/TRBV3-2|15|NA
TGTGCCAGCAGCCAAGACAGTGGCCATTTCTATGGCTACACCTTC
CASSQDSGHFYGYTF
>TRBJ2-7|TRBV27|16|NA
TGTGCCAGCAGTTTTGATGGCGGCGGGATTTCCTACGAGCAGTACTTC
CASSFDGGGISYEQYF
>TRBJ1-2|TRBV9|13|NA
TGTGCCAGCCGGGACACGCGGACCTATGGCTACACCTTC
CASRDTRTYGYTF
>TRBJ1-2|TRBV19|12|NA
TGTGCCAGTAGTACCCCGAACCATGGCTACACCTTC
CASSTPNHGYTF
>TRBJ1-5|TRBV12-3/TRBV12-4|13|NA
TGTGCCAGCAGTTTTCTAGGGATTCAGCCCCAGCATTTT
CASSFLGIQPQHF
>TRBJ1-1|TRBV5-5|15|NA
TGTGCCAGCAGCTTGAGAGGGTCTCGGAACACTGAAGCTTTCTTT
CASSLRGSRNTEAFF
>TRBJ2-3|TRBV27|15|NA
TGTGCCAGCAGTTCTCAAGGGGGTCCGTCGTATACGCAGTATTTT
CASSSQGGPSYTQYF
>TRBJ2-1|TRBV19|15|TRBD2
TGTGCCAGTAGTGGAAGCGGGGGATATTACAATGAGCAGTTCTTC
CASSGSGGYYNEQFF
>TRBJ1-1|TRBV18|20|TRBD1
TGTGCCAGCTCACTAAACATCGTCGACAGGGACCCAAAGCTGAACACTGAAGCTTTCTTT
CASSLNIVDRDPKLNTEAFF
>TRBJ2-7|TRBV6-5|13|NA
TGTGCCAGCGCTGAGGGGAGCTCCTACGAGCAGTACTTC
CASAEGSSYEQYF
>TRBJ1-1|TRBV5-4|15|NA
TGTGCCAGCAGGGACCGAGGCAGGGGGAACACTGAAGCTTTCTTT
CASRDRGRGNTEAFF
>TRBJ2-7|TRBV27|16|NA
TGTGCCAGCCCGCCGCTCCGAGGGGGAACACCCTACGAGCAGTACTTC
CASPPLRGGTPYEQYF
>TRBJ1-4|TRBV4-1|13|TRBD1
TGCGCCAGCAGCCAAGGACAGGGGGAAAAACTGTTTTTT
CASSQGQGEKLFF
>TRBJ1-1|TRBV9|13|NA
TGTGCCAGCAGCGTAGGGGGGTCGACTGAAGCTTTCTTT
CASSVGGSTEAFF
>TRBJ2-7|TRBV19|15|NA
TGTGCCAGTAGTATAGGTAGCGGCCCCACCTACGAGCAGTACTTC
CASSIGSGPTYEQYF
>TRBJ2-3|TRBV4-3|16|TRBD2
TGCGCCAGCAGCCAAGATTGGACTAGCGCCACAGATACGCAGTATTTT
CASSQDWTSATDTQYF
>TRBJ2-1|TRBV6-4|14|NA
TGTGCCAGCGCCCCTAGCTCGGCAAACAATGAGCAGTTCTTC
CASAPSSANNEQFF
>TRBJ1-3|TRBV7-9|16|NA
TGTGCCAGCAGCTTATCGGGCCATATCTCTGGAAACACCATATATTTT
CASSLSGHISGNTIYF
>TRBJ2-1|TRBV5-4|13|NA
TGTGCCAGCAGCCTATCTGGCGCCAATGAGCAGTTCTTC
CASSLSGANEQFF
>TRBJ2-3|TRBV20-1|16|NA
TGCAGTGCTAGTGATAAGGCCAGCCCTAGCACAGATACGCAGTATTTT
CSASDKASPSTDTQYF
>TRBJ2-2|TRBV5-1|14|TRBD1
TGCGCCAGCAGCTTGAAGACAGGGCTCGGGGAGCTGTTTTTT
CASSLKTGLGELFF
>TRBJ1-1|TRBV19|14|NA
TGTGCCAGTAGTATAAACCCGGTCCCGGGTGAAGCTTTCTTT
CASSINPVPGEAFF
>TRBJ1-5|TRBV11-2|15|TRBD1
TGTGCCAGCAGCTCCGGACAGGGGGCATTTCAGCCCCAGCATTTT
CASSSGQGAFQPQHF
>TRBJ2-7|TRBV4-1|13|NA
TGCGCCAGCAGCCAAGTGAGCATGTACGAGCAGTACTTC
CASSQVSMYEQYF
>TRBJ2-7|TRBV3-1/TRBV3-2|14|NA
TGTGCCAGCACCGACGGGACCTTCTCCTACGAGCAGTACTTC
CASTDGTFSYEQYF
>TRBJ1-5|TRBV12-3/TRBV12-4|13|NA
TGTGCCAGCAGTTCAGGCTTAAATCAGCCCCAGCATTTT
CASSSGLNQPQHF
>TRBJ1-6|TRBV7-9|14|NA
TGTGCCAGCAGCGGGGTCCTCGATAATTCACCCCTCCACTTT
CASSGVLDNSPLHF
>TRBJ2-7|TRBV6-5|14|NA
TGTGCCAGCAGGACTATTGAGGGCCGCTACGAGCAGTACTTC
CASRTIEGRYEQYF
>TRBJ2-1|TRBV21-1|16|NA
TGTGCCAGAGTAGGGGATCCGGGACAGGGGGCGAATGAGCAGTTCTTC
CARVGDPGQGANEQFF